This T cell receptor (beta chain) was recorded in a study of blood T cells in healthy people across ages. Germline-derived CDR1 and CDR2 are ENHRY and SYGVKD. V gave up 6 bases and J gave up 2 bases; unmatched junction bases: 7. The CDR3 has 14 residues. PCR was performed a second time for about 6 to 12 cycles using a sample-barcoded 5' primer and a J-beta primer mix. Every cDNA was tagged by a template-switch adaptor with 12 random nucleotides. Via MiXCR, TCRdb re-called the 5' RACE reads, giving one row per CDR3 protein. The table shows roughly 1.6 million distinct CDR3 sequences, with 30% to 35% occurring only once. Study outcomes and limitations: Estimated diversity, derived from one million T cells, was regarded as an underestimate.

Ten or more counts support this clonotype. Its antigen remains unidentified. The chain joins TRBV10-3 to TRBJ2-7; 7 nucleotides agree with TRBD1. The specimen sequenced was blood. This TCR was sampled from a woman in her 30s in good health. The CDR3 DNA reads as TGTGCCATCAGCAAGGGACAGACGGCCTACGAGCAGTACTTC. Translated: CAISKGQTAYEQYF.